The clone carrying this T cell receptor beta chain was recorded at least ten times. The antigen is not known. Only healthy Caucasians were included as donors. TCRdb redid the calling of the 5' RACE reads with MiXCR, one entry per CDR3 protein. The sample carries hundreds of thousands of distinct CDR3 sequences, less than 7% recorded once. This entry comes from a study of identical twins. Study results and limitations: Its conclusions, products of cross-sectional statistical analysis, did not come from following the same donors. Out-of-frame alpha sequences that twins shared showed excess low generation probability. Zero-insertion analyses could be partly confounded by invariant MAIT and iNKT cells.

This clonotype was sampled from a man aged 18-30 years in good health. Input material: naive T cells sorted from blood.

The CDR3 DNA reads as TGCGCCAGCAGCATTACTAGATTCCATGAGCAGTTCTTC. Encoded protein: CASSITRFHEQFF. This chain connects TRBV5-1 to TRBJ2-1; D perhaps matches TRBD2 (5 bases). The CDR3 loop spans 13 amino acids. Trimming left V 4 bases short and J 8 bases short, with 13 bases between. Germline CDR1 reads SGHRS; CDR2 reads YFSETQ.